A single sample is the source of the 27 T cell receptor beta chains below, sequenced in a study of blood T cells in healthy people across ages. PCR was performed a second time for about 7 to 12 cycles using a sample-barcoded 5' primer and a J-beta primer mix. TCRdb re-analysed the 5' RACE reads in MiXCR, keeping a single row per CDR3 protein. The sample has 550,000 to 800,000 distinct CDR3 sequences, about 30% seen once. Sequencing was done on a sample of blood. These receptors all stem from a woman older than 75 in good health.

In its sample, this clonotype was seen many times. The DNA of the CDR3 is TGCGCCAGCAGCCCGGACGACAGGCTCTCCTACGAGCAGTACTTC. This sequence encodes CASSPDDRLSYEQYF. This chain joins TRBV5-1 and TRBJ2-7; tentative D call: TRBD1 (6 bases). Germline CDR1 is SGHRS and CDR2 is YFSETQ. V lost 4 bases and J 0 bases, leaving 14 bases between the germline ends. This CDR3 is built from 15 residues.

The chain has TRBV20-1 and TRBJ2-5; a possible D gene is TRBD1 (6 bases). The J call may be wrong; the DNA end is better matched by TRBJ2-7. Looked up from germline, CDR1 is DFQATT and CDR2 is SNEGSKA (reference sequence). This CDR3 region has 12 residues. The CDR3 here is CSARDRGSEQYF. CDR3 DNA sequence: TGCAGTGCTAGAGACAGGGGCTCCGAGCAGTACTTC.

In regard to this clonotype: One end of the junction is discordant with germline, which a read error may explain. This CDR3 is CASNEGGAGREQYF. The CDR3 nucleotides read TGTGCCAGCAATGAAGGAGGGGCAGGGCGCGAGCAGTACTTC. J is TRBJ2-7 and V is TRBV6-1; D perhaps matches TRBD2 (6 bases). Germline assignment: CDR1 MNHNS and CDR2 SASEGT. The length of the CDR3 is 14 residues.

This clonotype came up many times. The gene calls are TRBV10-2 and TRBJ1-6, with D unresolved. Trimming removed 2 bases from V and 7 bases from J, with 6 bases in between. The CDR3 length is 13 residues. Germline V CDR1 and CDR2: WSHSY, SAAADI. The CDR3 region has the DNA TGCGCCAGCAGTGAGAGGTGGAATTCACCCCTCCACTTT. Translating it yields CASSERWNSPLHF.

In this sample, this clonotype turned up a few times. This chain links TRBV19 with TRBJ2-5; 10 bases agree with TRBD1. CDR1 is LNHDA and CDR2 is SQIVND in the germline V gene (reference sequence). With V trimmed by 1 base and J by 5 bases, 7 bases remained unmatched. The CDR3 is 16 residues long. The CDR3 bases are TGTGCCAGTAGTATAGGCGACAGGGGGCTGGAGGAGACCCAGTACTTC. It is translated as CASSIGDRGLEETQYF. Full variable domain (rest looked up from reference TRBV19 and TRBJ2-5): DGGITQSPKYLFRKEGQNVTLSCEQNLNHDAMYWYRQDPGQGLRLIYYSQIVNDFQKGDIAEGYSVSREKKESFPLTVTSAQKNPTAFYLCASSIGDRGLEETQYFGPGTRLLVL.

V usage is TRBV30 and J usage is TRBJ1-2; no clear D gene. CDR3 length: 14 residues. Germline V gene sequence: CDR1 GTSNPN, CDR2 SVGIG (reference sequence). The ends were cut back, 7 bases at V and 7 bases at J, with 22 bases in the middle. The CDR3 coding sequence is TGTGCCTTGGGCGCCGTGCCCGAGGGTTCTGGCTACACCTTC. Encoded protein: CALGAVPEGSGYTF.

This clonotype showed up many times. The chain joins TRBV5-1 to TRBJ2-3, with unresolved D. The CDR3 loop spans 15 amino acids. Trimming stripped 4 bases from V and 0 bases from J, with 12 bases between. Germline loops: CDR1 SGHRS, CDR2 YFSETQ. The CDR3 bases are TGCGCCAGCAGCGTCGACGGATCTAGCACAGATACGCAGTATTTT. It yields the protein CASSVDGSSTDTQYF.

This chain uses TRBV12-3 or TRBV12-4 with TRBJ2-5; 7 nucleotides line up with TRBD2. V shed 5 bases and J 5 bases; nucleotides not matched to a gene: 17. CDR3 length: 17 amino acids. The CDR3 DNA follows: TGTGCCAGCAGTCCCGGGGGAGGGAGTGGGGTGAAGGAGACCCAGTACTTC. Translation gives CASSPGGGSGVKETQYF.

This clonotype was observed a few times. The chain joins TRBV7-2 to TRBJ1-1; tentatively, D is TRBD1 (6 bases). Looked up from germline, CDR1 is SGHTA and CDR2 is FQGNSA. V gave up 6 bases and J gave up 6 bases, with 17 bases separating them. This CDR3 spans 14 amino acids. CDR3 sequence reads: CASSARGSISEAFF. In DNA, the CDR3 is TGTGCCAGCAGTGCAAGGGGGAGCATTTCTGAAGCTTTCTTT. Complete variable domain (other parts from reference TRBV7-2 and TRBJ1-1): GAGVSQSPSNKVTEKGKDVELRCDPISGHTALYWYRQSLGQGLEFLIYFQGNSAPDKSGLPSDRFSAERTGGSVSTLTIQRTQQEDSAVYLCASSARGSISEAFFGQGTRLTVV.

A word on this clonotype: A read error is possible here, since a much larger clone lies one base away. The chain has TRBV13 and TRBJ2-7; no definite D call. CDR3 length: 12 amino acids. CDR1 is PRHDT and CDR2 is FYEKMQ in the germline V gene (reference sequence). The germline V and J ends were trimmed by 1 base and 7 bases, with 8 bases remaining between them. The CDR3 is CASSLVANEQYF. The CDR3 nucleotides are TGTGCCAGCAGCTTAGTGGCGAATGAGCAGTACTTC. Combining the CDR3 with reference TRBV13 and TRBJ2-7 gives the whole variable domain AAGVIQSPRHLIKEKRETATLKCYPIPRHDTVYWYQQGPGQDPQFLISFYEKMQSDKGSIPDRFSAQQFSDYHSELNMSSLELGDSALYFCASSLVANEQYFGPGTRLTVT.

This clonotype was counted many times. The chain is built from TRBV20-1 and TRBJ2-7, with D possibly matching TRBD2 (7 bases). This CDR3 contains 14 residues. In germline, CDR1 is DFQATT, CDR2 SNEGSKA (reference sequence). With 1 base removed from V and 6 bases from J, the gap between germline ends came to 16 bases. The CDR3, as DNA: TGCAGTGCTAGAGGGGGAGGGGGAGCGGGCGAGCAGTACTTC. It codes for CSARGGGGAGEQYF.

The CDR3 bases are TGTGCCAGCTCACGCACGCAGAAAAACACTGAAGCTTTCTTT. Translation gives CASSRTQKNTEAFF. V usage is TRBV18 and J usage is TRBJ1-1; no reliable D call. This CDR3 has 14 residues. V lost 4 bases, J lost 2 bases, and 11 bases lay in between. Germline lookup yields CDR1 KGHSH and CDR2 LQKENI.

In this sample, this clonotype turned up many times. The rearrangement joins TRBV6-1 to TRBJ2-1; TRBD1 might be the D (6 bases). This CDR3 region has 14 residues. Trimming cost V 4 bases and J 2 bases, with 9 bases left between them. The germline CDR1 and CDR2 sequences are MNHNS and SASEGT. In DNA form, the CDR3 reads TGTGCCAGCAGTGTAGGGACAACCTACAATGAGCAGTTCTTC. Its protein product is CASSVGTTYNEQFF.

This chain uses TRBV2 with TRBJ2-3, with TRBD2 as a possible D gene (6 bases). The germline V and J ends were trimmed by 6 bases and 0 bases, with 10 bases remaining between them. Germline CDR1 SNHLY, CDR2 FYNNEI. The CDR3 is made up of 14 amino acids. The CDR3 sequence: CASRYSGSTDTQYF. The CDR3 nucleotides are TGTGCCAGCAGGTATAGCGGTAGCACAGATACGCAGTATTTT.

This clonotype was seen more than once but under ten times. CDR3: CASSIGGGPYNEQFF. The CDR3 coding sequence is TGTGCCAGTAGTATAGGCGGGGGGCCCTACAATGAGCAGTTCTTC. This chain uses TRBV19 with TRBJ2-1; 8 bases fit TRBD2. CDR3 length: 15 amino acids. The germline gives CDR1 LNHDA, CDR2 SQIVND (reference sequence). V was clipped by 1 base and J by 2 bases; unmatched bases: 1.

There are a few counts of this clonotype. This chain connects TRBV5-1 to TRBJ1-2; 11 bases line up with TRBD1. The CDR3 spans 15 residues. Losses at the gene ends were 1 base for V and 4 bases for J; bases not matched to a gene: 3. Germline CDR1 is SGHRS and CDR2 is YFSETQ. The CDR3 coding sequence is TGCGCCAGCAGCTTGTGGACAGGGGGCTCCTATGGCTACACCTTC. It encodes CASSLWTGGSYGYTF.

This clonotype has at least ten counts. The rearrangement links TRBV5-4 to TRBJ2-7, with 9 positions matching TRBD2. The CDR3 is 13 amino acids. V lost 10 bases and J lost 2; bases outside the gene matches: 7. The germline gives CDR1 SGHNT, CDR2 YYREEE (reference sequence). CDR3 residues: CAGGSGGTYEQYF. The CDR3 region has the DNA TGTGCCGGTGGGAGCGGGGGGACCTACGAGCAGTACTTC.

The chain is built from TRBV3-1 and TRBJ2-6; tentatively, D is TRBD2 (6 bases). The length of the CDR3 is 19 residues. V shed 8 bases and J shed 0 bases, with 23 bases lying between them. The germline V gene encodes CDR1 LGHDT and CDR2 YNNKEL (reference sequence). CDR3 nucleotide sequence: TGTGCCAGCCAACCACTCGGAGGGACTGGATCCTCTGGGGCCAACGTCCTGACTTTC. This gives the protein CASQPLGGTGSSGANVLTF.

This clonotype came up many times. The chain links TRBV28 to TRBJ2-5, with D perhaps TRBD1 (5 bases). Trimming stripped 4 bases from V and 1 base from J, with 10 bases between. Germline lookup yields CDR1 MDHEN and CDR2 SYDVKM. There are 14 residues in the CDR3. CDR3 DNA: TGTGCCAGCAGTTCATCGACAGCCCAAGAGACCCAGTACTTC. Protein product: CASSSSTAQETQYF.

This rearrangement joins TRBV20-1 to TRBJ2-5; TRBD2 matches 9 bases. The CDR3 runs to 16 residues. V was clipped by 6 bases and J by 3 bases; unmatched bases: 14. From germline, CDR1 is DFQATT and CDR2 SNEGSKA (reference sequence). CDR3 DNA: TGCAGTGCGGTGGCAGGCGGGAGGGGCAGTAAAGAGACCCAGTACTTC. This translates into CSAVAGGRGSKETQYF.

In the case of this clonotype: Since a much larger clone is just one base distant, this may be a read error. CDR3 sequence (DNA): TGTGCCGGCAGCCAAAATCACAGGGGCACAGATACGCAGTATTTT. This encodes CAGSQNHRGTDTQYF. The rearrangement links TRBV3-1 to TRBJ2-3; the D gene is possibly TRBD1 (6 bases). The CDR3 contains 15 residues. The germline V gene encodes CDR1 LGHDT and CDR2 YNNKEL (reference sequence).

The chain recombines TRBV7-8 with TRBJ1-1; D call uncertain. The germline V and J ends were trimmed by 0 bases and 4 bases, with 18 bases remaining between them. The CDR3 extends over 17 amino acids. Germline CDR1 and CDR2: SGHVS and FQNEAQ. The CDR3 region has the DNA TGTGCCAGCAGCTTAGCATCCGGGTCGGGCCGCTTCACTGAAGCTTTCTTT. Translated: CASSLASGSGRFTEAFF.

V gene TRBV5-1 combines with J gene TRBJ1-3; D is ambiguous. CDR1 is SGHRS, CDR2 YFSETQ, per germline. This CDR3 contains 13 residues. Trimming cost V 0 bases and J 6 bases, with 7 bases left between them. CDR3 sequence: CASSLGTANTIYF. CDR3 bases: TGCGCCAGCAGCTTGGGGACTGCAAACACCATATATTTT.

This chain uses TRBV29-1 with TRBJ2-1; weak D call: TRBD2 (5 bases). Trimming took off 7 bases at V and 9 bases at J, with 13 bases between the two ends. The CDR3 sequence is 11 residues long. Germline-derived CDR1 and CDR2 are SQVTM and ANQGSEA. CDR3 sequence (DNA): TGCAGCGCTCAGACTAATGGTGAGCAGTTCTTC. Residues: CSAQTNGEQFF.

The chain is built from TRBV28 and TRBJ1-4, with D perhaps TRBD1 (5 bases). V was cut by 5 bases and J by 7 bases, with 14 bases left in between. This CDR3 region has 14 residues. The V gene's germline CDR1 is MDHEN and CDR2 SYDVKM. The CDR3 here is CASSGTVDFEKLFF. CDR3 coding DNA: TGTGCCAGCAGTGGGACGGTGGACTTTGAAAAACTGTTTTTT.

This clonotype was counted a few times. One junction end disagrees with the germline gene, perhaps due to a read error. The chain is built from TRBV7-9 and TRBJ2-7; perhaps TRBD1 as D (5 bases). Germline assignment: CDR1 SEHNR and CDR2 FQNEAQ (reference sequence). CDR3 length: 13 amino acids. The CDR3 nucleotides are TGTGCCAGCGGCTTAGACAGATTCTACGAGCAGTACTTC. Protein: CASGLDRFYEQYF.

In this sample, this clonotype turned up many times. The rearrangement joins TRBV21-1 to TRBJ1-6. TRBV21-1 is given as a pseudogene. The CDR3 loop spans 15 amino acids. CDR3 amino acids: CASSNDSEGNSPLHF. The DNA for the CDR3 is TGTGCCAGCAGCAACGACTCCGAAGGGAATTCACCCCTCCACTTT.